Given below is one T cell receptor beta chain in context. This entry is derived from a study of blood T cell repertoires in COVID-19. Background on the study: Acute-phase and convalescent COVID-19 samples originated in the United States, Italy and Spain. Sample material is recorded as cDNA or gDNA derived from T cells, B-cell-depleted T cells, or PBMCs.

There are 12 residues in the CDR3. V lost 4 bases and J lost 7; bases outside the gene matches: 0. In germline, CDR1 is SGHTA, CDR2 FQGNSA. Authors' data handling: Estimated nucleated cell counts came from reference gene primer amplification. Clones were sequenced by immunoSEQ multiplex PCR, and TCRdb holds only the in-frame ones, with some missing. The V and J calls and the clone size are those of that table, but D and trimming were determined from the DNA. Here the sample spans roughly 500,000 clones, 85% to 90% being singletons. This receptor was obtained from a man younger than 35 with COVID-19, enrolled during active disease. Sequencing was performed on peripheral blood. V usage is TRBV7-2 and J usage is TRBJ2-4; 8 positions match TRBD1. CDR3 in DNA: TGTGCCAGCAGCTGGACAGGGAACATTCAGTACTTC. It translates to CASSWTGNIQYF.